These 20 T cell receptor beta chains were all obtained from the same sample, sequenced in a study of T-cell memory formation after mild COVID-19. A single record per CDR3 protein comes from TCRdb applying MiXCR to the 5' RACE reads. The table has about 500,000 distinct CDR3 sequences, around 21% seen once. The sample taken for sequencing was PBMCs or a T cell subset sorted from them (not recorded which). The receptors derive from an adult woman who had mild COVID-19 (a few samples of this study predate the infection). Cell type and time point are not known.

The V gene is TRBV11-3, the J gene TRBJ2-5; TRBD2 matches 7 bases. The CDR3 spans 15 residues. Trimming took 4 bases from V and 5 from J; bases not matched to a gene: 10. Germline V lookup: CDR1 SGHNT, CDR2 YENEEA. This CDR3 is CASSSWTRPTETQYF. The CDR3 DNA is TGTGCCAGCAGCTCCTGGACTAGACCCACCGAGACCCAGTACTTC.

The J gene is TRBJ2-7, the V gene TRBV19, with D perhaps TRBD1 or TRBD2 (5 bases each). Deletions cut 8 bases from V and 0 bases from J, with 20 bases between. From germline, CDR1 is LNHDA and CDR2 SQIVND (reference sequence). This CDR3 contains 16 residues. CDR3 in amino acids: CASRTTGTGGSYEQYF. The CDR3, as DNA: TGTGCCAGTCGAACAACTGGGACGGGTGGCTCCTACGAGCAGTACTTC.

The table lists this clonotype with a few counts. V is TRBV6-2 or TRBV6-3 and J is TRBJ2-7; perhaps TRBD2 as D (5 bases). This CDR3 contains 18 residues. The germline V gene has CDR1 MNHEY and CDR2 SVGEGT. V shed 5 bases and J shed 3 bases, with 26 bases lying between them. Written as DNA, the CDR3 is TGTGCCAGCAGTCCCCCGGGATTGGCCATAGAGTGGAACTACGAGCAGTACTTC. This sequence encodes CASSPPGLAIEWNYEQYF.

This CDR3 is CASSLRVGFNEKLFF. The CDR3 coding sequence is TGTGCCAGCAGTTTGCGAGTGGGCTTTAATGAAAAACTGTTTTTT. The gene calls are TRBV27 and TRBJ1-4; D ambiguous. There are 15 residues in the CDR3. The germline gives CDR1 MNHEY, CDR2 SMNVEV (reference sequence). V lost 3 bases and J 4 bases, leaving 12 bases between the germline ends.

V usage is TRBV7-9 and J usage is TRBJ2-7; D perhaps matches TRBD1 (5 bases). Germline V gene sequence: CDR1 SEHNR, CDR2 FQNEAQ (reference sequence). With 5 bases removed from V and 5 bases from J, the gap between germline ends came to 13 bases. This CDR3 region has 13 residues. The CDR3 region has the DNA TGTGCCAGCAGCCCTGGGGCTCTCAACGAGCAGTACTTC. Translating it yields CASSPGALNEQYF.

The sample holds a few counts of this clonotype. The rearrangement links TRBV4-2 to TRBJ2-1; 7 bases map to TRBD1. After removal of 1 base from V and 6 bases from J, the junction contained 3 bases not matched to a gene. Germline loops: CDR1 LGHNA, CDR2 YNFKEQ. CDR3 length: 14 residues. The CDR3 bases are TGTGCCAGCAGCCAAGGGGACAGTTTCAATGAGCAGTTCTTC. Its protein is CASSQGDSFNEQFF.

The V gene is TRBV6-2 or TRBV6-3, the J gene TRBJ2-2, with D possibly being TRBD2 (6 bases). The germline V gene encodes CDR1 MNHEY and CDR2 SVGEGT. V shed 4 bases and J shed 1 base, with 13 bases lying between them. This CDR3 is 16 amino acids long. The chain's CDR3 is CASSSASALNTGELFF. CDR3 bases: TGTGCCAGCAGTTCCGCTAGCGCTCTGAACACCGGGGAGCTGTTTTTT.

There are a few counts of this clonotype. The rearrangement joins TRBV20-1 to TRBJ2-5; the D gene is possibly TRBD2 (5 bases). Trimming removed 2 bases from V and 3 bases from J, with 16 bases in between. The germline V gene encodes CDR1 DFQATT and CDR2 SNEGSKA (reference sequence). CDR3 size: 15 residues. CDR3 bases: TGCAGTGCTAGACCAAGACCGGGAATCGAAGAGACCCAGTACTTC. This translates into CSARPRPGIEETQYF.

This rearrangement joins TRBV20-1 to TRBJ1-4; D gene ambiguous. This CDR3 comprises 12 residues. Trimming stripped 7 bases from V and 0 bases from J, with 6 bases between. Germline V gene lookup returns CDR1 DFQATT and CDR2 SNEGSKA (reference sequence). This chain's CDR3 is CSGVATNEKLFF. DNA of the CDR3: TGCAGTGGTGTGGCAACTAATGAAAAACTGTTTTTT.

The chain recombines TRBV12-3 or TRBV12-4 with TRBJ2-3, with 9 bases that match TRBD2. V lost 3 bases, J lost 6 bases, and 10 bases stayed unmatched. This CDR3 spans 16 amino acids. This CDR3 reads CASSFGAGGSADTQYF. The CDR3, as DNA: TGTGCCAGCAGTTTTGGAGCGGGGGGCAGCGCTGATACGCAGTATTTT.

In its sample, this clonotype was seen a few times. This sequence joins TRBV6-2 or TRBV6-3 and TRBJ2-3; D unclear. This CDR3 comprises 14 residues. In germline, CDR1 is MNHEY, CDR2 SVGEGT. Trimming took 0 bases from V and 2 from J, leaving 6 bases between them. The CDR3 sequence is CASSYSTTTDTQYF. Written as DNA, the CDR3 is TGTGCCAGCAGTTACTCCACGACCACAGATACGCAGTATTTT.

V and J are TRBV6-2 or TRBV6-3 and TRBJ2-7; D possibly corresponds to TRBD1 (6 bases). Trimming removed 6 bases at V and 3 bases at J, with 15 bases between. Germline V gene sequence: CDR1 MNHEY, CDR2 SVGEGT. CDR3 size: 14 residues. DNA for the CDR3: TGTGCCAGCAGCGCGACAGGTACAGACTACGAGCAGTACTTC. This gives the protein CASSATGTDYEQYF.

The rearrangement uses TRBV20-1 and TRBJ2-5, with D perhaps TRBD1 (5 bases). From germline, CDR1 is DFQATT and CDR2 SNEGSKA (reference sequence). This CDR3 spans 14 amino acids. The chain's CDR3 is CSALGSRQQETQYF. CDR3 in DNA: TGCAGCGCGCTTGGGTCCCGACAGCAAGAGACCCAGTACTTC.

The chain has TRBV2 and TRBJ2-7; tentatively, D is TRBD2 (6 bases). The CDR3 covers 13 residues. Germline loops: CDR1 SNHLY, CDR2 FYNNEI. Trimming stripped 4 bases from V and 5 bases from J, with 12 bases between. In DNA, the CDR3 is TGTGCCAGCAGTGCCCCGGGGAGGCACGAGCAGTACTTC. Its translation: CASSAPGRHEQYF.

This clonotype was seen more than once but under ten times. The chain joins TRBV5-1 to TRBJ2-7; 8 positions match TRBD2. CDR1 is SGHRS and CDR2 is YFSETQ in the germline V gene. This CDR3 comprises 16 residues. Trimming took 0 bases from V and 3 from J; bases not matched to a gene: 8. The CDR3 loop reads CASSLAGGLVDYEQYF. As DNA, the CDR3 is TGCGCCAGCAGCTTGGCCGGGGGACTAGTGGACTACGAGCAGTACTTC.

V gene TRBV7-2 combines with J gene TRBJ1-2, with D unclear. Germline loops: CDR1 SGHTA, CDR2 FQGNSA. There are 13 residues in the CDR3. Trimming removed 4 bases at V and 6 bases at J, with 12 bases between. CDR3 region: CASSSHSNHGYTF. In DNA, the CDR3 is TGTGCCAGCAGCTCACATTCCAACCATGGCTACACCTTC.

The CDR3 nucleotides are TGTGCCACCAGTGATTCTGACCCCGCGGGCGAGCAGTACTTC. This encodes CATSDSDPAGEQYF. The V and J genes are TRBV24-1 and TRBJ2-7, with D tentatively TRBD2 (5 bases). V lost 2 bases to trimming and J lost 6 bases, with 13 bases between them. Per the germline V gene, CDR1 is KGHDR and CDR2 is SFDVKD. The CDR3 spans 14 residues.

Many counts were recorded for this clonotype. The chain carries TRBV20-1 and TRBJ2-3; possible D gene TRBD1, 6 bases. The CDR3 has 13 amino acids. Trimming stripped 6 bases from V and 1 base from J, with 11 bases between. The germline V gene has CDR1 DFQATT and CDR2 SNEGSKA (reference sequence). The CDR3 region has the DNA TGCAGTGCCCTGGACAGACGCACAGATACGCAGTATTTT. This sequence encodes CSALDRRTDTQYF.

The sample holds a few counts of this clonotype. As DNA, the CDR3 is TGTGCCAGCAGTCCCCCTACCAGCTCCTACGAGCAGTACTTC. Its translation: CASSPPTSSYEQYF. V usage is TRBV12-3 or TRBV12-4 and J usage is TRBJ2-7, with D hard to call. The CDR3 sequence is 14 residues long. Trimming cost V 5 bases and J 0 bases, with 11 bases left between them.

The sample holds a few counts of this clonotype. V usage is TRBV30 and J usage is TRBJ1-5; D not resolved. Trimming shortened V by 0 bases and J by 9 bases, and 9 bases separated the two germline ends. This CDR3 region has 12 residues. Germline values: CDR1 GTSNPN, CDR2 SVGIG (reference sequence). CDR3 sequence reads: CAWSVLSRPQHF. Written as DNA, the CDR3 is TGTGCCTGGAGTGTACTGTCCCGGCCCCAGCATTTT.